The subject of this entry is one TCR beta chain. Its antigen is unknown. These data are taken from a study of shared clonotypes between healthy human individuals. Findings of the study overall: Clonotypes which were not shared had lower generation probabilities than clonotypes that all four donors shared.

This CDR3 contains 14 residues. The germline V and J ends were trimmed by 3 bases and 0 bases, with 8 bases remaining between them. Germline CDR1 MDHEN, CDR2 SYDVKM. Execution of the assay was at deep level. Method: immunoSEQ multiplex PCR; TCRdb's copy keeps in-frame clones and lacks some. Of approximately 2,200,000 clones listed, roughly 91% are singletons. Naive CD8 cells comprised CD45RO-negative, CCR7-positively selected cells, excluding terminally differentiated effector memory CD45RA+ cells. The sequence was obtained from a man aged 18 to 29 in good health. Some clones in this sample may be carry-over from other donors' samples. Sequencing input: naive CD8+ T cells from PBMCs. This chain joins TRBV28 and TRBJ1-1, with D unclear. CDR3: CASSFVSLNTEAFF. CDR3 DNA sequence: TGTGCCAGCAGTTTTGTTAGCTTGAACACTGAAGCTTTCTTT. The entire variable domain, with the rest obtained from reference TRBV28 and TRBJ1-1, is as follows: DVKVTQSSRYLVKRTGEKVFLECVQDMDHENMFWYRQDPGLGLRLIYFSYDVKMKEKGDIPEGYSVSREKKERFSLILESASTNQTSMYLCASSFVSLNTEAFFGQGTRLTVV.